This TCR beta chain was found in a study of patients and donors after allogeneic stem cell transplantation. In its sample, this clonotype was seen many times. The CDR3 contains 12 residues. The V and J ends lost 11 bases and 1 base, in that order; junction bases with no gene match: 4. Germline V gives CDR1 SGHTA, CDR2 FQGNSA. TCRdb re-called the RT-PCR reads with MiXCR, one entry per CDR3 protein. The table shows hundreds of thousands of distinct CDR3 sequences, with roughly 17% occurring only once. The sequenced sample was blood, either unsorted or a sorted T cell fraction (not recorded which). The clonotype was recovered from a human donor who was either an allogeneic HSCT recipient or a stem cell or donor lymphocyte infusion donor (not recorded which). It is not recorded whose cells these are; they may come from a transplant donor. The chain carries TRBV7-2 and TRBJ2-7, with TRBD1 matching over 8 bases. CDR3: CASGTGSYEQYF. The CDR3 coding sequence is TGTGCCTCCGGGACAGGTTCCTACGAGCAGTACTTC.